This entry describes one TCR beta chain. Its binding antigen is unknown. No per-base quality is available; no much larger clone lies one base away. The source of the sample is a study of blood T cell repertoires in COVID-19 (dated by TCRdb to about 2020). About the study as a whole: Samples from collaborators originated in the United States, Italy and Spain and spanned both the acute and convalescent phases of COVID-19. Where HLA class I and class II types were available, the types were taken from metadata supplied by the sample provider, not from assay-based typing. Samples came from the ongoing ImmuneRACE study (first 160 participants) plus 1,254 subjects from 6 global collaborators. A freely available public database, intended as a resource for researchers studying the immune response to SARS-CoV-2, is where the repertoires were released. A de-identified subject ID, COVID-19 status, age in years and sex were almost always included in the sample metadata. The prospective study material was composed of cDNA or gDNA derived from T cells, B-cell-depleted T cells, or PBMCs. Deeply sampled blood TCRbeta repertoires from subjects exposed to, actively infected with, or recovered from COVID-19 were included in the dataset. The investigation overall reported the following: Clinical and demographic metadata were provided uncurated, with the amount varying by source and participant.

Collaborating institutions collected whole blood in K2EDTA tubes following their own protocols. For TCRbeta analysis, collaborators shipped samples in one of three forms: frozen whole blood, isolated PBMCs, or DNA extracted from either of those sample types. TCRbeta CDR3 regions were amplified from genomic DNA by means of the immunoSEQ Assay, a bias-controlled multiplex PCR. Per the authors' processing: The number of nucleated cells in each sample was estimated from the amplification of reference gene primers within the assay. Sequence reads were collapsed and filtered to measure the absolute abundance of every unique TCRbeta CDR3 rearrangement. For each sample, productive Simpson clonality was calculated as the square root of Simpson's diversity index over productive rearrangements. This immuneACCESS table, as held by TCRdb, lists in-frame sequences with V and J called but not all clones. Of the missing ones, under half trace to an unresolved V gene in checked studies; the others have no known cause. That table is the source of V, J and clone size, and D and trimming were worked out from the DNA. The sample table contains roughly 31,000 clones; only one count was recorded for about 90% of them. The top ten clonotypes cover about 1.4% of the sample.

CDR1 and CDR2, looked up from the germline V gene, are MNHNS and SASEGT. The CDR3, from cysteine to phenylalanine, totals 15 residues. Only the CDR3 region is kept as DNA, spanning 45 bases read in frame from base 1. V lost 2 bases and J lost 4 bases; the stretch between them is 15 bases long. Sample: peripheral blood. The chain is assembled from TRBV6-1 and TRBJ2-7; TRBD1 might be the D gene, on 6 matching bases. This clonotype was obtained from a man between 60 and 75 years old with active COVID-19. The CDR3 is CASSEMGTPIYEQYF. The DNA reads as follows: TGTGCCAGCAGTGAAATGGGGACACCAATTTACGAGCAGTACTTC.